The rows below give T cell receptor beta chains drawn from one sample of a study of blood T cell repertoires in COVID-19. Generated by immunoSEQ multiplex PCR, the TCRdb table keeps only in-frame clones and is missing some. In the table there are 150,000 or so clones, about 92% of which are singletons. Material for sequencing was peripheral blood. The source of these receptors is a man aged 60 to 69 with active or convalescent COVID-19. CDR3s include the opening cysteine and the closing phenylalanine or tryptophan. A D gene is named only where the DNA matches it firmly. Clone size is given for some rows only: seen once, a few or many times, or a class if the clone is expanded.

clone_size	d_call	j_call	v_call	cdr3_aa	cdr3_nt
once	TRBD2	TRBJ2-1	TRBV24-1	CATSDAGTRTPGLASRPVYNEQFF	TGTGCCACCAGTGATGCCGGGACGCGGACCCCGGGACTAGCGTCACGACCGGTTTACAATGAGCAGTTCTTC
-	-	TRBJ1-2	TRBV7-9	CASSYQQGLEGYTF	TGTGCCAGCAGCTACCAACAGGGCCTCGAAGGCTACACCTTC
-	TRBD2	TRBJ2-7	TRBV10-2	CASSGTSGSSWEQYF	TGCGCCAGCAGTGGGACTAGCGGGAGCTCGTGGGAGCAGTACTTC
once	TRBD2	TRBJ2-1	TRBV27	CASSRLAGEGQNEQFF	TGTGCCAGCAGTCGACTAGCGGGGGAGGGGCAAAATGAGCAGTTCTTC
once	-	TRBJ1-2	TRBV30	CAWSAMYGYTF	TGTGCCTGGAGTGCAATGTATGGCTACACCTTC
-	-	TRBJ1-1	TRBV6-1	CASSLQGSFTEAFF	TGTGCCAGCAGTTTGCAGGGGTCGTTCACTGAAGCTTTCTTT
-	-	TRBJ2-1	TRBV20-1	CSASTPGSEQFF	TGCAGTGCTAGTACTCCAGGCTCAGAGCAGTTCTTC
-	-	TRBJ1-1	TRBV28	CASTEGGVATEAFF	TGTGCCAGCACCGAAGGCGGGGTGGCCACTGAAGCTTTCTTT
-	TRBD1	TRBJ2-5	TRBV5-1	CASSLGRGLETQYF	TGCGCCAGCAGCTTGGGCAGGGGGCTTGAGACCCAGTACTTC
once	TRBD2	TRBJ2-2	TRBV5-1	CASSLAASGGATGELFF	TGCGCCAGCAGCTTGGCAGCTAGCGGGGGGGCCACCGGGGAGCTGTTTTTT
-	-	TRBJ2-7	TRBV6-5	CASIQSLAHEQYF	TGTGCCAGCATCCAGTCTCTAGCCCACGAGCAGTACTTC
once	-	TRBJ2-3	TRBV12-2	CASRLVPDCASTDTQYF	TGTGCAAGTCGCTTAGTTCCTGACTGTGCTAGCACAGATACGCAGTATTTT
-	TRBD2	TRBJ2-7	TRBV27	CASRTTWTSVYEQYF	TGTGCCAGCAGAACTACGTGGACTAGCGTCTACGAGCAGTACTTC
-	TRBD1	TRBJ1-2	TRBV19	CASSIGTGGWYGYTF	TGTGCCAGTAGTATAGGTACAGGGGGCTGGTATGGCTACACCTTC
-	-	TRBJ1-1	TRBV30	CAWRAGQVITEAFF	TGTGCCTGGAGAGCAGGCCAGGTAATAACTGAAGCTTTCTTT
-	TRBD2	TRBJ2-3	TRBV3-1/TRBV3-2	CASSRGTSGRAGVGTQYF	TGTGCCAGCAGCCGAGGGACTAGCGGGAGGGCCGGTGTGGGTACGCAGTATTTT
once	TRBD2	TRBJ2-5	TRBV5-6	CASSLREGRETQYF	TGTGCCAGCAGCTTGCGGGAGGGGAGGGAGACCCAGTACTTC
-	TRBD1	TRBJ2-6	TRBV4-2	CASSRIGQGVPGANVLTF	TGTGCCAGCAGCCGCATTGGACAGGGGGTGCCTGGGGCCAACGTCCTGACTTTC
-	TRBD1	TRBJ1-2	TRBV6-2/TRBV6-3	CASSYGQGDNYGYTF	TGTGCCAGCAGTTACGGACAGGGGGACAACTATGGCTACACCTTC
-	TRBD2	TRBJ2-7	TRBV5-4	CASSLGLAGDYYEQYF	TGTGCCAGCAGCTTGGGACTAGCGGGAGACTACTACGAGCAGTACTTC
-	TRBD1	TRBJ1-2	TRBV30	CAWRRQGARIYGYTF	TGTGCCTGGAGGCGACAGGGGGCTCGGATCTATGGCTACACCTTC
once	-	TRBJ2-7	TRBV7-2	CASSWTPYEQYF	TGTGCCAGCAGCTGGACACCCTACGAGCAGTACTTC
-	TRBD2	TRBJ2-3	TRBV10-3	CAISEVAGGADTQYF	TGTGCCATCAGTGAGGTAGCGGGAGGAGCAGATACGCAGTATTTT
few	-	TRBJ1-4	TRBV21-1	CASSKAVRLFF	TGTGCCAGCAGCAAAGCTGTGCGATTGTTTTTT